This T cell receptor (beta chain) emerged from a study of radiation and T cells in renal cell carcinoma. Study-wide context: Nephrectomy followed 15 Gy stereotactic body radiation by 4 weeks.

Time point here: baseline pretreatment blood. The treatment: 15 Gy SBRT to primary tumor, nephrectomy 4 weeks later. Serial blood draws occurred at baseline and 2 and 4 weeks post-SBRT. Clear cell pathology was present in this patient's renal cell carcinoma. Overall study results and limits: In blood, top tumor clones expanded by 2 weeks, shrinking by 4.

The CDR3 covers 17 residues. The V gene's germline CDR1 is SNHLY and CDR2 FYNNEI. The germline V and J ends were trimmed by 3 bases and 0 bases, with 12 bases remaining between them. About this clone: Antigen specificity is unknown.

TCRdb's table, derived via immunoSEQ multiplex PCR, lists solely in-frame clones and lacks some. The sample yields about 160,000 clones, 88% seen once. V usage is TRBV2 and J usage is TRBJ1-6; no firm D call. The TCR comes from a woman in her 70s with renal cell carcinoma. Sequenced here: blood, sampled from a patient whose treatment included radiotherapy and nephrectomy. In DNA, the CDR3 is TGTGCCAGCAGTGACACAGCCGCGAGCTCCTATAATTCACCCCTCCACTTT. Amino acid sequence: CASSDTAASSYNSPLHF.